This T cell receptor beta chain was sequenced in a study of CD8+CD57+ T cells in acquired aplastic anemia. The overall study: Yields of DNA that came from sorted CD4+ and CD8+ cells averaged approximately 3.5 ug.

It was genomic DNA that served as the template for profiling TCR beta VDJ and CDR3. TCRdb re-analysed the reads in MiXCR, keeping a single row per CDR3 protein. The table records some 92,000 distinct CDR3 sequences, approximately 73% of them present only once. Germline V gene sequence: CDR1 SNHLY, CDR2 FYNNEI. V dropped 8 bases and J dropped 0 bases, with 11 bases sitting between them. The CDR3 runs 14 residues. For sequencing, patients were chosen who had shown expansion of CD8+CD57+ cells by flow cytometry. Sequences were obtained from sorted CD4+, CD8+, or CD8+CD57+ T cells (not recorded which) from PBMCs. The receptor was derived from a human donor with aplastic anemia. V gene TRBV2 combines with J gene TRBJ1-5, with D perhaps TRBD1 (5 bases). The CDR3 reads CASGDADSNQPQHF. CDR3 in DNA: TGTGCCAGCGGGGACGCAGATAGCAATCAGCCCCAGCATTTT.